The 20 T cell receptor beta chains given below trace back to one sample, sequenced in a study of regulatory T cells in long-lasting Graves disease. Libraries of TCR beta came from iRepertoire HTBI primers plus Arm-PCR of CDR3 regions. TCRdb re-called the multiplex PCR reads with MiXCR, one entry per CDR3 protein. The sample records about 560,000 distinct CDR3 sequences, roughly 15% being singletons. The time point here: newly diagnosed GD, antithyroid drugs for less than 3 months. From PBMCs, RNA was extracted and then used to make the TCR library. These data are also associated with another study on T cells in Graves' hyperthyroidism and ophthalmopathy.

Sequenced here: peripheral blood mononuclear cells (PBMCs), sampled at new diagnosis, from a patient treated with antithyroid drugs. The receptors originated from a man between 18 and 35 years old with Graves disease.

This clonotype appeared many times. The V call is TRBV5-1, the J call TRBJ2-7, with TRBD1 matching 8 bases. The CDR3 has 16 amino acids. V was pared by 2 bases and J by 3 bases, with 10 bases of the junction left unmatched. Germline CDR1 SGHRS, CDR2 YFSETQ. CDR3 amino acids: CASSLWRAGGNYEQYF. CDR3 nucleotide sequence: TGCGCCAGCAGCTTATGGAGGGCAGGGGGCAACTACGAGCAGTACTTC.

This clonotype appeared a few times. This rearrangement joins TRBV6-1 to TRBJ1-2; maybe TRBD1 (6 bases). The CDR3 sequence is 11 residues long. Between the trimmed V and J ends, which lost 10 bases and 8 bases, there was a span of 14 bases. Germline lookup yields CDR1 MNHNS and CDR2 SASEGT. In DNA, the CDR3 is TGTGCCACTAAACAGGGTTTCGGCTACACCTTC. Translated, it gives CATKQGFGYTF.

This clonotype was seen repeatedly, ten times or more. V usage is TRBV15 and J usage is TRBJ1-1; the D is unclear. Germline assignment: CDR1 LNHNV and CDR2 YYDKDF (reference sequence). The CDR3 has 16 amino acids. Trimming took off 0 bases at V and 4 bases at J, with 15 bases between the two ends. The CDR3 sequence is CATSRDTALEGTEAFF. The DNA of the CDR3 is TGTGCCACCAGCAGAGATACGGCCCTGGAGGGCACTGAAGCTTTCTTT.

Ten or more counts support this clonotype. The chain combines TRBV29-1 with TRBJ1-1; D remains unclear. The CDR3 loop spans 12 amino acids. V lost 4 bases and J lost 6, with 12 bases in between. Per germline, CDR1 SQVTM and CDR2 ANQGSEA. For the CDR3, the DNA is TGCAGCGTTGCTCCCGTGGGCCCTGAAGCTTTCTTT. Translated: CSVAPVGPEAFF.

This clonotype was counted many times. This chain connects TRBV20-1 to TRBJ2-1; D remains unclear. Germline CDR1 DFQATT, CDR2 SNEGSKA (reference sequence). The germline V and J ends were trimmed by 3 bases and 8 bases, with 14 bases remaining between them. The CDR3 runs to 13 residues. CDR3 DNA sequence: TGCAGTGCTAGTGATCGTAACGAGTATGAGCAGTTCTTC. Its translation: CSASDRNEYEQFF.

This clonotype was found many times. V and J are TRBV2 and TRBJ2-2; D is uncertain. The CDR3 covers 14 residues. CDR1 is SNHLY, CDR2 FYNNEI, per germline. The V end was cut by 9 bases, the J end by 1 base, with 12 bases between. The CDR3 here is CASRQGLNTGELFF. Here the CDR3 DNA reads TGTGCCAGTCGCCAAGGATTGAACACCGGGGAGCTGTTTTTT.

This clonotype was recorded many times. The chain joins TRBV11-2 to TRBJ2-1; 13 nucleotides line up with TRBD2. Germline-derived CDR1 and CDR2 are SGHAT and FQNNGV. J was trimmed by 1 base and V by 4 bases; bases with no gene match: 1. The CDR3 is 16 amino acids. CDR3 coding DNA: TGTGCCAGCAGCTCGACTAGCGGGAGGTCCTACAATGAGCAGTTCTTC. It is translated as CASSSTSGRSYNEQFF.

CDR3 residues: CASRQGVMNSPLHF. Written as DNA, the CDR3 is TGTGCCAGCCGACAGGGGGTAATGAATTCACCCCTCCACTTT. The chain carries TRBV11-2 and TRBJ1-6, with 9 nucleotides matching TRBD1. With V trimmed by 8 bases and J by 7 bases, 6 bases remained unmatched. The CDR3 consists of 14 residues. CDR1 and CDR2 from the germline V gene are SGHAT and FQNNGV. Full variable domain (outside the CDR3, taken from reference TRBV11-2 and TRBJ1-6): EAGVAQSPRYKIIEKRQSVAFWCNPISGHATLYWYQQILGQGPKLLIQFQNNGVVDDSQLPKDRFSAERLKGVDSTLKIQPAKLEDSAVYLCASRQGVMNSPLHFGNGTRLTVT.

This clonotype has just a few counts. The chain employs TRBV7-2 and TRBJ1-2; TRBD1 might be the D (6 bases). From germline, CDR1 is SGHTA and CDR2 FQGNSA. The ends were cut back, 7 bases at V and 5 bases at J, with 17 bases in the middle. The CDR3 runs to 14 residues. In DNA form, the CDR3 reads TGTGCCAGCACCCCGGACAGTTCTGGGTATGGCTACACCTTC. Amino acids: CASTPDSSGYGYTF.

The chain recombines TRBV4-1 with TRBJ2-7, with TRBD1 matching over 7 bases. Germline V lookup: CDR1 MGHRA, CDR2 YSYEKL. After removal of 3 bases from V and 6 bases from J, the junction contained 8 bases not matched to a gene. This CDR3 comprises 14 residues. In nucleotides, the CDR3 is TGCGCCAGCAGCCATGACCTGACAGGGCGCGAGCAGTACTTC. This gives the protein CASSHDLTGREQYF.

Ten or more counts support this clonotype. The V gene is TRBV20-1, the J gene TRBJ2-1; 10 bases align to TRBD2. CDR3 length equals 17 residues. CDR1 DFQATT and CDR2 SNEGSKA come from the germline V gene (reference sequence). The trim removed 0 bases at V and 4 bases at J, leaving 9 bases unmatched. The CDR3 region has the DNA TGCAGTGCTAGAGACGCTGTAAGGACTAGCGGATACAATGAGCAGTTCTTC. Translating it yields CSARDAVRTSGYNEQFF.

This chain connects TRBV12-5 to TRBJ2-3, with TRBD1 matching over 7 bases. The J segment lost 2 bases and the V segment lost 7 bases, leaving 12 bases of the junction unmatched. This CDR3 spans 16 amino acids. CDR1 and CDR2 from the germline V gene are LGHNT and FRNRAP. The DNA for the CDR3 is TGTGCTAGTGAGGAAAGGGGGCAGGTGGACACAGATACGCAGTATTTT. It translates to CASEERGQVDTDTQYF.

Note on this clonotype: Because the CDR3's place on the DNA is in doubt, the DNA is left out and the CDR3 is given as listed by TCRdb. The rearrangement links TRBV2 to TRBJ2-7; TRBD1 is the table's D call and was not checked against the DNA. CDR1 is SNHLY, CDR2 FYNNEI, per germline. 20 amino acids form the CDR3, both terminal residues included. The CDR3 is CASRSSYEQYFGPGTRLKTF.

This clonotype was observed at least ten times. The CDR3 DNA reads TGTGCCAGCAGCCAAGACAGGGTCTACGAGCAGTACTTC. Its translation is CASSQDRVYEQYF. V is TRBV7-9 and J is TRBJ2-7, with 7 bases fitting TRBD1. Unmatched junction bases numbered 4, after V lost 5 bases and J lost 3 bases. The CDR3 loop spans 13 amino acids. Per the germline V gene, CDR1 is SEHNR and CDR2 is FQNEAQ (reference sequence).

The CDR3 spells CATSRALDGSPLHF. The CDR3 nucleotides are TGTGCCACCAGCAGAGCCCTAGACGGATCACCCCTCCACTTT. V and J are TRBV15 and TRBJ1-6; the D is unclear. This CDR3 region has 14 residues. CDR1 is LNHNV and CDR2 is YYDKDF in the germline V gene (reference sequence). The germline V and J ends were trimmed by 1 base and 10 bases, with 11 bases remaining between them.

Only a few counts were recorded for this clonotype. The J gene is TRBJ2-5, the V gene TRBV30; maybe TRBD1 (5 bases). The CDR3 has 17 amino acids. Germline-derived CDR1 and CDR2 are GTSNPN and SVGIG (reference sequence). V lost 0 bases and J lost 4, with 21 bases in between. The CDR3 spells CAWSVWVIGAGGETQYF. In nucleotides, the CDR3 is TGTGCCTGGAGTGTATGGGTAATAGGGGCCGGCGGAGAGACCCAGTACTTC.

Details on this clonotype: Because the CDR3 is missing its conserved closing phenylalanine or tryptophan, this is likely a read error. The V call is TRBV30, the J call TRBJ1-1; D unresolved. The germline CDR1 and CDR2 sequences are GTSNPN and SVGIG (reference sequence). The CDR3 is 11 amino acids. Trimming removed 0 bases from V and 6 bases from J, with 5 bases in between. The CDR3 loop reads CAWSVGSEAFL. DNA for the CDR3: TGTGCCTGGAGTGTAGGTTCTGAAGCTTTCCTT.

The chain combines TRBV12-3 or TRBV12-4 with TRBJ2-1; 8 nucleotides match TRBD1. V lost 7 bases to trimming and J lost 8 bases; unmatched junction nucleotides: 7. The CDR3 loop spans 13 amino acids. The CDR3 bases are TGTGCCAGCAAAGTGACAGGGGATCATGAGCAGTTCTTC. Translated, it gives CASKVTGDHEQFF.

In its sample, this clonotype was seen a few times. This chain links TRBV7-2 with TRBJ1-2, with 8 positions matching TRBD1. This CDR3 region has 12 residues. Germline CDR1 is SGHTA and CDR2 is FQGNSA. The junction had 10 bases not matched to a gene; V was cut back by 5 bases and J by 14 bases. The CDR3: CASSTGQGLRTF. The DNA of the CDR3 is TGTGCCAGCAGCACCGGACAGGGCTTGAGGACCTTC. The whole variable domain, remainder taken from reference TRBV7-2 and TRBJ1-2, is GAGVSQSPSNKVTEKGKDVELRCDPISGHTALYWYRQSLGQGLEFLIYFQGNSAPDKSGLPSDRFSAERTGGSVSTLTIQRTQQEDSAVYLCASSTGQGLRTFGSGTRLTVV.

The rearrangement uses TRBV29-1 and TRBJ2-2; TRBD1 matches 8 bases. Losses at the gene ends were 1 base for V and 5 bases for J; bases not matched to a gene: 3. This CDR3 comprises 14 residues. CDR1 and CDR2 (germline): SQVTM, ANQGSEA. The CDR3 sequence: CSVEGDRLTGELFF. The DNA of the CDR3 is TGCAGCGTTGAAGGGGACAGGTTAACCGGGGAGCTGTTTTTT.